This TCR beta chain was found in a study of regulatory T cells in long-lasting Graves disease. The wider study: The definition of persistent Graves' disease was over 5 years of antithyroid drugs with positive TSH receptor antibodies.

Time point here: persistent/refractory GD, antithyroid drugs over 5 years with positive TRAb. Following extraction of RNA from PBMCs, that RNA was used to make the TCR library. On this clonotype: Its specificity is not known.

The study's findings and limits: TRBV28 was favored in persistent disease, as were TRBJ1-2 and TRBJ2-5. Peripheral blood alone, not thyroid tissue, underwent study.

Library construction for TCR beta used iRepertoire HTBI primers and Arm-PCR of CDR3 regions. Original analysis: More than 55 TRBV and 13 to 15 TRBJ segments were identified across samples. TCRdb used MiXCR to reprocess the multiplex PCR reads, holding one entry per CDR3 protein. The V and J calls follow TCRdb's processing rather than the paper's. Among about 460,000 distinct CDR3 sequences listed, 20% to 25% were seen once. The CDR3 runs 11 residues. V was pared by 2 bases and J by 10 bases, with 5 bases between. Sample: peripheral blood mononuclear cells (PBMCs), taken when the disease was refractory, from a patient treated with antithyroid drugs. The clonotype originates from a female donor with Graves disease. The chain employs TRBV12-3 or TRBV12-4 and TRBJ2-2; D uncertain. DNA for the CDR3: TGTGCCAGCAGTTTAACAGTGGAGCTGTTTTTT. Amino acids: CASSLTVELFF.